Shown below are 18 T cell receptor beta chains from a single sample sequenced in a study of technical replicates of blood from a handful of donors. This table comes from immunoSEQ multiplex PCR, and its TCRdb copy is limited to in-frame clones, with some not included. The data show about 75,000 clones, about nine tenths seen once. The material sequenced was T cells isolated from PBMCs. These receptors all come from a human donor in good health. Some clones in this sample may be carry-over from other donors' samples.

The chain carries TRBV7-9 and TRBJ2-2, with 8 bases fitting TRBD1. Per the germline V gene, CDR1 is SEHNR and CDR2 is FQNEAQ (reference sequence). The CDR3 contains 15 residues. V gave up 4 bases and J gave up 0 bases; unmatched junction bases: 1. The CDR3: CASSSTGANTGELFF. CDR3 coding DNA: TGTGCCAGCAGCTCGACAGGGGCGAACACCGGGGAGCTGTTTTTT.

This sequence joins TRBV28 and TRBJ1-1; possible D gene TRBD1, 6 bases. Germline V gene sequence: CDR1 MDHEN, CDR2 SYDVKM. V lost 3 bases, J lost 1 base, and 12 bases lay in between. The CDR3 is 15 residues long. Here the CDR3 reads CASSLMRGRNTEAFF. CDR3 DNA sequence: TGTGCCAGCAGTTTGATGAGGGGGAGGAACACTGAAGCTTTCTTT.

The chain is built from TRBV7-2 and TRBJ2-5, with 11 positions matching TRBD2. V gave up 5 bases and J gave up 5 bases; unmatched junction bases: 7. The CDR3 covers 15 residues. CDR1 and CDR2 from the germline V gene are SGHTA and FQGNSA. CDR3 sequence reads: CASSTIAGGAETQYF. Here the CDR3 DNA reads TGTGCCAGCAGCACCATAGCGGGGGGGGCCGAGACCCAGTACTTC. The full variable domain, rest sourced from reference TRBV7-2 and TRBJ2-5, is GAGVSQSPSNKVTEKGKDVELRCDPISGHTALYWYRQSLGQGLEFLIYFQGNSAPDKSGLPSDRFSAERTGGSVSTLTIQRTQQEDSAVYLCASSTIAGGAETQYFGPGTRLLVL.

V gene TRBV5-1 combines with J gene TRBJ2-1; D may be TRBD2 (5 bases). V was shortened by 1 base and J by 1 base, with 9 bases between the two germline ends. The germline CDR1 and CDR2 sequences are SGHRS and YFSETQ. The CDR3 is made up of 15 amino acids. This CDR3 reads CASSLPSLSYNEQFF. In DNA form, the CDR3 reads TGCGCCAGCAGCTTGCCTAGCTTGTCCTACAATGAGCAGTTCTTC.

The chain joins TRBV6-6 to TRBJ1-1; unclear D gene. Trimming stripped 6 bases from V and 7 bases from J, with 15 bases between. This CDR3 has 13 residues. Germline values: CDR1 MNHNY, CDR2 SVGAGI (reference sequence). The CDR3 nucleotides are TGTGCCAGCAGGCAATCGCACGGGGTTGAAGCTTTCTTT. The encoded protein is CASRQSHGVEAFF.

The DNA of the CDR3 is TGTGCCAGCAGTGATTTTGTGGGAGCCACCGAAAAGGAGCAGTTCTTC. Protein sequence: CASSDFVGATEKEQFF. This chain connects TRBV25-1 to TRBJ2-1; D is possibly TRBD2 (5 bases). The CDR3 has 16 amino acids. V was shortened by 3 bases and J by 10 bases, with 22 bases between the two germline ends. Germline-derived CDR1 and CDR2 are MGHDK and SYGVNS.

The chain links TRBV19 to TRBJ1-5, with no clear D. The CDR3 sequence is 15 residues long. V dropped 3 bases and J dropped 4 bases, with 13 bases sitting between them. Germline V lookup: CDR1 LNHDA, CDR2 SQIVND (reference sequence). CDR3: CASSIIGGFNQPQHF. The CDR3 nucleotides are TGTGCCAGTAGTATTATAGGAGGGTTTAATCAGCCCCAGCATTTT.

The chain recombines TRBV11-2 with TRBJ2-7, with D tentatively TRBD2 (6 bases). The germline V gene has CDR1 SGHAT and CDR2 FQNNGV. V lost 4 bases and J lost 3, with 19 bases in between. The CDR3 spans 16 residues. The CDR3 loop is CASSSLTRYGGYEQYF. CDR3 nucleotides: TGTGCCAGCAGCTCCCTCACTAGGTACGGGGGCTACGAGCAGTACTTC.

The chain uses TRBV29-1 and TRBJ2-1; D remains ambiguous. Germline V lookup: CDR1 SQVTM, CDR2 ANQGSEA. The CDR3 totals 11 residues. Trimming took 5 bases from V and 6 from J, leaving 8 bases between them. The CDR3: CSVSLFNEQFF. CDR3 bases: TGCAGCGTTTCCCTCTTCAATGAGCAGTTCTTC.

The chain joins TRBV5-1 to TRBJ1-5; 7 nucleotides align to TRBD1. The CDR3 runs to 15 residues. Germline V CDR1 and CDR2: SGHRS, YFSETQ. With 4 bases clipped from V and 7 bases from J, the junction kept 11 bases outside the gene matches. Here the CDR3 reads CASSPRQGIGQPQHF. The DNA for the CDR3 is TGCGCCAGCAGCCCACGACAGGGAATAGGCCAGCCCCAGCATTTT.

This chain connects TRBV19 to TRBJ1-4; no clear D. V dropped 0 bases and J dropped 3 bases, with 8 bases sitting between them. Germline V gene sequence: CDR1 LNHDA, CDR2 SQIVND (reference sequence). CDR3 length equals 15 residues. As DNA, the CDR3 is TGTGCCAGTAGTATAGACAGGTCTGCTAATGAAAAACTGTTTTTT. This sequence encodes CASSIDRSANEKLFF.

The gene calls are TRBV11-2 and TRBJ2-3, with TRBD1 matching over 8 bases. The trim removed 2 bases at V and 4 bases at J, leaving 11 bases unmatched. Germline-derived CDR1 and CDR2 are SGHAT and FQNNGV. The length of the CDR3 is 17 residues. CDR3 sequence: CASSLWGRGRYPDTQYF. CDR3 nucleotides: TGTGCCAGCAGCTTATGGGGCAGGGGGCGATACCCAGATACGCAGTATTTT.

This chain links TRBV5-1 with TRBJ1-1, with D hard to call. V lost 0 bases and J 7 bases, leaving 13 bases between the germline ends. This CDR3 contains 14 residues. Germline V lookup: CDR1 SGHRS, CDR2 YFSETQ. CDR3 sequence reads: CASSLAYLGIEAFF. The CDR3 bases are TGCGCCAGCAGCTTGGCTTATCTGGGCATTGAAGCTTTCTTT.

The chain recombines TRBV10-2 with TRBJ2-3, with 8 positions matching TRBD2. V gave up 7 bases and J gave up 10 bases; unmatched junction bases: 7. Germline assignment: CDR1 WSHSY and CDR2 SAAADI. The CDR3 runs to 12 residues. In DNA, the CDR3 is TGCGCCAGCATGGGTAGCGGGAACCCGCAGTATTTT. This gives the protein CASMGSGNPQYF.

The chain employs TRBV7-8 and TRBJ2-7, with D unclear. Germline assignment: CDR1 SGHVS and CDR2 FQNEAQ. The CDR3 totals 14 residues. Between the trimmed V and J ends, which lost 2 bases and 0 bases, there was a span of 8 bases. Written as DNA, the CDR3 is TGTGCCAGCAGCTTAAGACTGAACTCCTACGAGCAGTACTTC. Encoded protein: CASSLRLNSYEQYF.

The V call is TRBV6-5, the J call TRBJ1-1; perhaps TRBD1 as D (5 bases). V lost 4 bases and J lost 1, with 7 bases in between. From germline, CDR1 is MNHEY and CDR2 SVGAGI. The CDR3 loop spans 13 amino acids. CDR3 residues: CASSSDRNTEAFF. CDR3 nucleotide sequence: TGTGCCAGCAGTTCAGACAGGAACACTGAAGCTTTCTTT.

This clone was counted once. The chain is built from TRBV13 and TRBJ2-3; 12 positions match TRBD1. Trimming cost V 5 bases and J 5 bases; bases outside gene matches: 8. The CDR3 extends over 16 amino acids. The germline V gene encodes CDR1 PRHDT and CDR2 FYEKMQ (reference sequence). CDR3 sequence: CASSHQGQGAQDTQYF. The CDR3 DNA follows: TGTGCCAGCAGCCACCAGGGACAGGGGGCGCAAGATACGCAGTATTTT.

The chain uses TRBV25-1 and TRBJ1-5; D unclear. The germline V and J ends were trimmed by 3 bases and 5 bases, with 5 bases remaining between them. The germline V gene encodes CDR1 MGHDK and CDR2 SYGVNS. The CDR3 sequence is 12 residues long. The CDR3 region has the DNA TGTGCCAGCAGTGACGGTTATCAGCCCCAGCATTTT. This encodes CASSDGYQPQHF.